This is a list of T cell receptor beta chains from one sample in a study of blood T cell repertoires in COVID-19. Sequencing used immunoSEQ multiplex PCR; TCRdb keeps in-frame clones, though not all of them. The data contain 300,000 or so clones, about 90% of them singletons. Sequenced input: PBMCs or T cells enriched from blood (not recorded which). The receptors stem from a woman aged 50 to 60 who had been exposed to COVID-19. Both conserved end residues are part of each CDR3.

TRBV27	CASSLFGQGWHEQFF
TRBV19	CASSIGAGVLNGYTF
TRBV28	CASSFLTPNEQFF
TRBV9	CASSGGYTEAFF
TRBV4-2	CASSQGGGSSYEQYF
TRBV14	CASSQVFQGGVAFF
TRBV27	CASSPAQLQGVNTEAFF
TRBV9	CASSDGQGAEVNTEAFF
TRBV5-1	CASSLGGGKSGANVLTF
TRBV5-1	CASSLGGGPHIDEQFF
TRBV6-1	CASSEEWFRTEAFF
TRBV30	CAWSWTSGGADTQYF
TRBV28	CASSLLTGGSGNSPLHF
TRBV7-9	CASSLGQGLVRVETQYF
TRBV6-5	CASRGASGVQETQYF
TRBV5-1	CATKWGGGYTF
TRBV15	CATSRGLQGANEKLFF
TRBV5-5	CASSYQNSPLHF
TRBV13	CASRGGGERNTIYF
TRBV10-2	CASSASDRGANVLTF
TRBV7-5	CARSPRYWEGNTEAFF
TRBV19	CASSGRDRVSSQPQHF
TRBV19	CASSPGQITDTQYF
TRBV15	CATSRESTDTQYF
TRBV11-2	CASSLVQGGYNEQFF
TRBV5-1	CASSETGRNYGYTF
TRBV2	CASSTVNYGYTF
TRBV6-5	CASRGGSEQYF
TRBV7-9	CASSFFQETQYF
TRBV24-1	CATSGSSGGPYNEQFF
TRBV9	CASSTRDSEAFF
TRBV5-1	CASSLGGQGVYEQYF
TRBV19	CASSIDQNGQKYGYTF
TRBV10-3	CAITPSGTDTQYF
TRBV20-1	CSASRRGGGSGELFF
TRBV28	CASSPSQGRTYGYTF
TRBV6-5	CASIRTAEAFF
TRBV2	CARRTGSVRGYTF
TRBV5-8	CASSWGQSSYNEQFF
TRBV19	CASSIDRGRYGYTF
TRBV7-9	CASSPQGVPYNEQFF
TRBV6-5	CASRQKPSGANVLTF
TRBV7-8	CASSQLAGNQPQHF
TRBV5-1	CASSLEGQGDTIYF
TRBV6-1	CASSEVRAGREQYF
TRBV3-1/TRBV3-2	CASSQDWLSGNTIYF
TRBV7-2	CASSTYRDITNGYTF
TRBV4-1	CASSPGDRGIGNQPQHF
TRBV28	CASSLTGGATEAFF
TRBV5-1	CASSQTGSSYNEQFF